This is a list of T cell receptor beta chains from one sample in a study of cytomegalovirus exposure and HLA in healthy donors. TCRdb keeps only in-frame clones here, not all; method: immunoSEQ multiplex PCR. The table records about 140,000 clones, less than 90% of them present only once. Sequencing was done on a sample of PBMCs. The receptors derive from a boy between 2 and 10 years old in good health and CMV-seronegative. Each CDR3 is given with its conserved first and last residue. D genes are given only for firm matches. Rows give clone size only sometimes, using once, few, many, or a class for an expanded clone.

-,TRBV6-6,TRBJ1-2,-,TGTGCCAGCAGTCTTGATGGGGACTCTAACTATGGCTACACCTTC,CASSLDGDSNYGYTF
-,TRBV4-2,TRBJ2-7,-,TGTGCCAGCAGCCAAGGGAGTATGGCCTACGAGCAGTACTTC,CASSQGSMAYEQYF
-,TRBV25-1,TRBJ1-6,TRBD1,TGTGCCAGCAGTGATTTACAGGGGGATAATTCACCCCTCCACTTT,CASSDLQGDNSPLHF
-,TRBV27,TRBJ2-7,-,TGTGCCAGCAGTTTATCGTTAGAGAGCGAGCAGTACTTC,CASSLSLESEQYF
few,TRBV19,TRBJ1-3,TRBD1,TGTGCCAACCCACAGGGGGCTACTGGAAACACCATATATTTT,CANPQGATGNTIYF
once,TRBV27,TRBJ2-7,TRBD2,TGTGCCAGCGGCTCCGGGAGGGCGGTTCCCGAGCAGTACTTC,CASGSGRAVPEQYF
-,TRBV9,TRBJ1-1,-,TGTGCCAGCAGCGAAACGACAGGAGTCGACACTGAAGCTTTCTTT,CASSETTGVDTEAFF
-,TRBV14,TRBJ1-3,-,TGTGCCAGCAGCCAACCAGGGGCTGGAAACACCATATATTTT,CASSQPGAGNTIYF
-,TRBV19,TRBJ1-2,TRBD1,TGTGCCAGTAGTATACAGGGGGCCCGTGGCTACACCTTC,CASSIQGARGYTF
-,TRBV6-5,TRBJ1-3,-,TGTGCCAGCAGCCGGACAGCCTCTTCTGGAAACACCATATATTTT,CASSRTASSGNTIYF
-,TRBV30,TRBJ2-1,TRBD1,TGTGCCTGGGGCTTTCTGGACAGGGATGGGAATGAGCAGTTCTTC,CAWGFLDRDGNEQFF
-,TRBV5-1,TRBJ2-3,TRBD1,TGCGCCAGCAGCTTGGCCTGGACAGGGGAAGATACGCAGTATTTT,CASSLAWTGEDTQYF
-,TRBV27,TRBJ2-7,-,TGTGCCAGCAGTTTATTTGACGGCCGAGGGTACGAGCAGTACTTC,CASSLFDGRGYEQYF
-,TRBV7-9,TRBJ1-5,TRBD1,TGTGCCAGCAGTAGGACAGGGGAAGGTCAGCCCCAGCATTTT,CASSRTGEGQPQHF
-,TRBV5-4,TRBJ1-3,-,TGTGCCAGCAGCTTGGCAGGGCCCTCTGGAAACACCATATATTTT,CASSLAGPSGNTIYF
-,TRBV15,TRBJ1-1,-,TGTGCCACCAGCAGAGATTTTAGACAGGAGATGAACACTGAAGCTTTCTTT,CATSRDFRQEMNTEAFF
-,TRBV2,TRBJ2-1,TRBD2,TGTGCCAGCAGTGAAGCGCTCCTAGCGGGAGTATACAATGAGCAGTTCTTC,CASSEALLAGVYNEQFF
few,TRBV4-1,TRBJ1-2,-,TGCGCCAGCAGCAAGAATGGGGAGGACGCTAACTATGGCTACACCTTC,CASSKNGEDANYGYTF
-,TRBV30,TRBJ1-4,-,TGTGCCTGGGCCCCCGGCGGGGGGATATACGAAAAACTGTTTTTT,CAWAPGGGIYEKLFF
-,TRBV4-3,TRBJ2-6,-,TGCGCCAGCAGCCAAGAGAGCTCTGGGGCCAACGTCCTGACTTTC,CASSQESSGANVLTF
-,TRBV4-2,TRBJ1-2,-,TGTGCCAGCAGCCAAGACGGGGGGAGGGGCTACACCTTC,CASSQDGGRGYTF
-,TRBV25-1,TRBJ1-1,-,TGTGCCAGCAGTGAAGTCGTCACAGGTGAAGCTTTCTTT,CASSEVVTGEAFF
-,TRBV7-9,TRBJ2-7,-,TGTGCCAGCAGCTTCGACAGAACCTACGAGCAGTACTTC,CASSFDRTYEQYF
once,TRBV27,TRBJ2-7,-,TGTGCCAGCAGTTCCCTATCGGCTGCTAGCGCGGAGCAGTACTTC,CASSSLSAASAEQYF
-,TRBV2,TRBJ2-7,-,TGTGCCAGCAGCGGGGATGGGTACGAGCAGTACTTC,CASSGDGYEQYF
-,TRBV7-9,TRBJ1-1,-,TGTGCCAGCAGCTTAGCTGGGAGAATCCTAGTGGAAGCTTTCTTT,CASSLAGRILVEAFF
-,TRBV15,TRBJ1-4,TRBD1,TGTGCCACCAGCAGAGATCAGGGGGCGCGAGGGGAAAAACTGTTTTTT,CATSRDQGARGEKLFF
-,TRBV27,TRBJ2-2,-,TGTGCCAGCAGACCAATTTGGGGGCCGGACACCGGGGAGCTGTTTTTT,CASRPIWGPDTGELFF
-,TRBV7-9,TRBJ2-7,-,TGTGCCAGCAGCCTACAGGGCCCCTACGAGCAGTACTTC,CASSLQGPYEQYF
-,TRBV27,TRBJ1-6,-,TGTGCCAGCAGTTCCCTGACAGGAAAAAATTCACCCCTCCACTTT,CASSSLTGKNSPLHF
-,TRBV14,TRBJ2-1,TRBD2,TGTGCCAGCAGCCAAGATCCAGCGGGAGGGATTTTATACAATGAGCAGTTCTTC,CASSQDPAGGILYNEQFF
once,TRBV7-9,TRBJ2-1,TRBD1,TGTGCCAGCAGCGATGATTCGATCCGGGACAGGGTAGACAATGAGCAGTTCTTC,CASSDDSIRDRVDNEQFF
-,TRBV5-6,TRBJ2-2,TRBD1,TGTGCCAGCAGCCAAAGACAGGGGTACACCGGGGAGCTGTTTTTT,CASSQRQGYTGELFF
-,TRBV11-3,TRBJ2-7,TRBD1,TGTGCCAGCAGCTCCCCCGGGACAGGGGTCTACGAGCAGTACTTC,CASSSPGTGVYEQYF
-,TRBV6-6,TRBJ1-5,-,TGTGCCAGCAGTTACCCCTTGTCCGGCAATCAGCCCCAGCATTTT,CASSYPLSGNQPQHF
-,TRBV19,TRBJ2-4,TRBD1,TGTGCCAGTACCGAAGGGGAGGGACAGGGCATTCAGTACTTC,CASTEGEGQGIQYF
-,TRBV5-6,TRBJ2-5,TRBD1,TGTGCCAGCAGCTTCTGGCAAGGACAGGGGGCACGTGAGCAGTACTTC,CASSFWQGQGAREQYF
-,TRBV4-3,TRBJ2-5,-,TGCGCCAGCAGCCAAGATCGGCGGGTATTAATTGAGCAGTACTTC,CASSQDRRVLIEQYF
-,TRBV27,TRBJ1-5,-,TGTGCGTCGGGGGGGGCTGGTCAGCCCCAGCATTTT,CASGGAGQPQHF
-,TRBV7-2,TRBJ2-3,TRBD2,TGTGCCAGCAGTCGCCGGGAAGCGGGAGGGTCGGGGACGCAGTATTTT,CASSRREAGGSGTQYF
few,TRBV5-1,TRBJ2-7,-,TGCGCCAGCAGCTTCGGACAGACCTACGAGCAGTACTTC,CASSFGQTYEQYF
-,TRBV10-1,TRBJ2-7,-,TGCGCCAGCAGTGAGTCGCAGGGAACCTACGAGCAGTACTTC,CASSESQGTYEQYF
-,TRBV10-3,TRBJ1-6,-,TGTGCCATCAGTGATTCGACAGCACGAAATTCACCCCTCCACTTT,CAISDSTARNSPLHF
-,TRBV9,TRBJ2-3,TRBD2,TGTGCCAGCAGCGTAGTAGCGGCGGGGGCAGATACGCAGTATTTT,CASSVVAAGADTQYF
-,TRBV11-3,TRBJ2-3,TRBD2,TGTGCCAGCAGCTTCCTCCGGGCTAGCGGGAGAAATACGCAGTATTTT,CASSFLRASGRNTQYF